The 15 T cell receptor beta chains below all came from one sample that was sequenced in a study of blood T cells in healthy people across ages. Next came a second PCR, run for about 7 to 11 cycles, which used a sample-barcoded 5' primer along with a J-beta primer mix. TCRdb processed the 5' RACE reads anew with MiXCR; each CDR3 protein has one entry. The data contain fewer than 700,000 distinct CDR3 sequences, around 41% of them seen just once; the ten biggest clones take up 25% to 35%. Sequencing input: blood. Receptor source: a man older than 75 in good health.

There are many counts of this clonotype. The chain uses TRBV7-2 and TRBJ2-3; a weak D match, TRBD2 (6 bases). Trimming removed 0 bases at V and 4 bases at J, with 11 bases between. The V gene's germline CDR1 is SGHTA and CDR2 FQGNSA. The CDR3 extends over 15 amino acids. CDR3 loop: CASSLAASGADTQYF. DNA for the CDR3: TGTGCCAGCAGCTTAGCCGCATCGGGGGCAGATACGCAGTATTTT.

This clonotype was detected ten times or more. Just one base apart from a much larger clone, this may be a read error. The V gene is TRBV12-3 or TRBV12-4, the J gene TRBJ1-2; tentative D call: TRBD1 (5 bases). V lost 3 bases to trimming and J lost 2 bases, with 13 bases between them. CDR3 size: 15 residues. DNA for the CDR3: TGTGCCAGCAGTTTTGCGGGGCAGGGAAACTATGGCTACACCTTC. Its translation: CASSFAGQGNYGYTF.

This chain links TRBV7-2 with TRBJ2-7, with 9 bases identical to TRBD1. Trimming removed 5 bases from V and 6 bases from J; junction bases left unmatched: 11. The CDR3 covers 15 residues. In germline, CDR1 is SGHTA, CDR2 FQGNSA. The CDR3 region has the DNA TGTGCCAGCAGCCCACAGGGGGCAAGGGGGTTCGAGCAGTACTTC. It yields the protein CASSPQGARGFEQYF.

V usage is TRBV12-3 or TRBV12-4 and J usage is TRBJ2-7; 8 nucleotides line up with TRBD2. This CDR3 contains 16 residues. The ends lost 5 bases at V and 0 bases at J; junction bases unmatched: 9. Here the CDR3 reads CASSPQAGVLSYEQYF. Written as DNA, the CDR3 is TGTGCCAGCAGTCCACAAGCGGGGGTCCTCTCCTACGAGCAGTACTTC.

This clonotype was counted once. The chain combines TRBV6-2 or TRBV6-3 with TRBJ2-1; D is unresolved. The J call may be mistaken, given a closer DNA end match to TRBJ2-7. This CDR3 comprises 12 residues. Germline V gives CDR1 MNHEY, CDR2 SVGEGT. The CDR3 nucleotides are TGTGTAGCAGCAACGAAGTCCTACGAGCAGTACTTC. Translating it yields CVAATKSYEQYF.

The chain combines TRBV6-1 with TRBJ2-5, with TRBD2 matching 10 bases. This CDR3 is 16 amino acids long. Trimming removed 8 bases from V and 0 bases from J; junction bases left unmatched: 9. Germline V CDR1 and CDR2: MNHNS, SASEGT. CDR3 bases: TGTGCCAGCTTTTTTAGCGGGGGGAAGTACCAAGAGACCCAGTACTTC. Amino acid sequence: CASFFSGGKYQETQYF.

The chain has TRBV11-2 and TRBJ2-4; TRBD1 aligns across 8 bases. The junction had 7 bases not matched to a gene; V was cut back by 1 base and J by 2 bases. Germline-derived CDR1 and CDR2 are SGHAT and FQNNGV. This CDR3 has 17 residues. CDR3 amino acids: CASSLGPGGLTKNIQYF. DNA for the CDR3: TGTGCCAGCAGCTTAGGCCCAGGGGGCTTAACCAAAAACATTCAGTACTTC.

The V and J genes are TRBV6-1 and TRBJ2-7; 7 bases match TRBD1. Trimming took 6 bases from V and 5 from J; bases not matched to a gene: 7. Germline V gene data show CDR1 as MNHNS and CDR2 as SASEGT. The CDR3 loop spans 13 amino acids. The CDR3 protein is CASRVDRDHEQYF. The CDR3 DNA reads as TGTGCCAGCAGAGTAGACAGGGACCACGAGCAGTACTTC.

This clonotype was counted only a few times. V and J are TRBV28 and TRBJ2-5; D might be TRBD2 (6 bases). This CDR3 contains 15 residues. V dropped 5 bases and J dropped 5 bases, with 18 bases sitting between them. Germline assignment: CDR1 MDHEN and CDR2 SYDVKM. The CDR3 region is CASSPSGRDGETQYF. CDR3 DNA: TGTGCCAGCAGTCCATCAGGGCGGGACGGGGAGACCCAGTACTTC.

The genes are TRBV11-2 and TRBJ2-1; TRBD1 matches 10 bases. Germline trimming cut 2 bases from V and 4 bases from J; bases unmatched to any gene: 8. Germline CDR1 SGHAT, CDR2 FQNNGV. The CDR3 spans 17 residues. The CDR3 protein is CASSLKGQGLGYNEQFF. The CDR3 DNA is TGTGCCAGCAGCTTAAAGGGACAGGGGTTGGGGTACAATGAGCAGTTCTTC.

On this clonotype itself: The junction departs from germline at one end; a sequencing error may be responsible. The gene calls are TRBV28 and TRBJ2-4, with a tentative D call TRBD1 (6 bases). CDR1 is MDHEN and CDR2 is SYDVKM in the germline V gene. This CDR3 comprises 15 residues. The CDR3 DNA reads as TGTGCCAGCGGAGGACAGTTAGTAGCCAAAAACAGTCAGTACTTC. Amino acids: CASGGQLVAKNSQYF. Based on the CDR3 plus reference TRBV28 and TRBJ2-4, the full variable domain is DVKVTQSSRYLVKRTGEKVFLECVQDMDHENMFWYRQDPGLGLRLIYFSYDVKMKEKGDIPEGYSVSREKKERFSLILESASTNQTSMYLCASGGQLVAKNSQYFGAGTRLSVL.

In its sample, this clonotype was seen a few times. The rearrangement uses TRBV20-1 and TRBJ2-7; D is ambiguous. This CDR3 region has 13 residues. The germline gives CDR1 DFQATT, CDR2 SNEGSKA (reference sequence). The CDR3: CSAQSASYYEQYF. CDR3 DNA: TGCAGCGCCCAGTCGGCCTCATACTACGAGCAGTACTTC.

The CDR3 bases are TGCGCCAGCAGCTCCAGGACAGGGGCCGAGGGAAAACTGTTTTTT. Protein: CASSSRTGAEGKLFF. This sequence joins TRBV5-1 and TRBJ1-4, with 9 bases matching TRBD1. V lost 3 bases, J lost 10 bases, and 10 bases stayed unmatched. Germline V lookup: CDR1 SGHRS, CDR2 YFSETQ. The length of the CDR3 is 15 residues. Complete variable domain (other parts from reference TRBV5-1 and TRBJ1-4): KAGVTQTPRYLIKTRGQQVTLSCSPISGHRSVSWYQQTPGQGLQFLFEYFSETQRNKGNFPGRFSGRQFSNSRSEMNVSTLELGDSALYLCASSSRTGAEGKLFFGSGTQLSVL.

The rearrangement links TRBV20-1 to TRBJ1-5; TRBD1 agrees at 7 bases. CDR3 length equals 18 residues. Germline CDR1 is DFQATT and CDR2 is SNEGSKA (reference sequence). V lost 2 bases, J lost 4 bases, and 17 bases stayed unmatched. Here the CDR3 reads CSARIVSEGRGGNQPQHF. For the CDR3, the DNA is TGCAGTGCTAGAATCGTTTCTGAGGGCAGGGGGGGAAATCAGCCCCAGCATTTT.

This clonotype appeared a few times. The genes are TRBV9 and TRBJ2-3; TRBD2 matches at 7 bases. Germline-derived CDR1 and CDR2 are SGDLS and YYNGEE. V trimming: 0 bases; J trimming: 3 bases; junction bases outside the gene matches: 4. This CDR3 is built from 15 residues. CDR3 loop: CASSVAGTITDTQYF. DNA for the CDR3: TGTGCCAGCAGCGTAGCTGGGACTATTACAGATACGCAGTATTTT.